The 10 T cell receptor beta chains given below trace back to one sample, sequenced in a study of blood T cell repertoires in COVID-19. Data came from immunoSEQ multiplex PCR; TCRdb stores just in-frame clones and leaves some out. The table lists some 160,000 clones, 80% to 85% of them singletons. What was sequenced was peripheral blood. All receptors come from a man between 65 and 85 years old with active or convalescent COVID-19.

This clone was seen repeatedly, ten times or more. V and J are TRBV11-2 and TRBJ2-3, with unresolved D. The germline V gene has CDR1 SGHAT and CDR2 FQNNGV. The CDR3 sequence is 15 residues long. V lost 1 base and J lost 4, with 12 bases in between. CDR3 in amino acids: CASSLVDSSPDTQYF. DNA for the CDR3: TGTGCCAGCAGCTTAGTCGACTCCTCCCCAGATACGCAGTATTTT.

This clone was counted a few times. The chain is built from TRBV7-2 and TRBJ2-1; 7 bases are shared with TRBD2. CDR3 length: 14 residues. The ends lost 0 bases at V and 9 bases at J; junction bases unmatched: 5. The germline CDR1 and CDR2 sequences are SGHTA and FQGNSA. The CDR3 sequence is CASSLAGGAAEQFF. Here the CDR3 DNA reads TGTGCCAGCAGCTTAGCGGGAGGGGCAGCTGAGCAGTTCTTC.

This chain connects TRBV10-3 to TRBJ2-1; 11 bases are a match to TRBD2. CDR3 length: 17 residues. J was trimmed by 7 bases and V by 2 bases; bases with no gene match: 10. Germline V gene data show CDR1 as ENHRY and CDR2 as SYGVKD. The CDR3 DNA reads TGTGCCATCAGTGAGGGAGGTAGCGGGAGGGCCGGTAATGAGCAGTTCTTC. Encoded protein: CAISEGGSGRAGNEQFF.

The chain uses TRBV19 and TRBJ2-3, with a tentative D call TRBD2 (5 bases). Germline loops: CDR1 LNHDA, CDR2 SQIVND (reference sequence). Trimming cost V 0 bases and J 2 bases, with 12 bases left between them. CDR3 size: 16 residues. The CDR3 DNA follows: TGTGCCAGTAGTATAGATGGAGGACTTAACACAGATACGCAGTATTTT. Translation: CASSIDGGLNTDTQYF.

This clone was recorded once. The chain has TRBV7-9 and TRBJ1-2, with D possibly matching TRBD1 (6 bases). Trimming shortened V by 0 bases and J by 6 bases, and 14 bases separated the two germline ends. Germline values: CDR1 SEHNR, CDR2 FQNEAQ (reference sequence). The CDR3 contains 15 residues. This chain's CDR3 is CASSLAQGKRNGYTF. The CDR3 DNA is TGTGCCAGCAGCTTAGCGCAGGGGAAGAGGAATGGCTACACCTTC. Full variable domain (outside the CDR3, taken from reference TRBV7-9 and TRBJ1-2): DTGVSQNPRHKITKRGQNVTFRCDPISEHNRLYWYRQTLGQGPEFLTYFQNEAQLEKSRLLSDRFSAERPKGSFSTLEIQRTEQGDSAMYLCASSLAQGKRNGYTFGSGTRLTVV.

The rearrangement joins TRBV10-3 to TRBJ2-7; D uncertain. Trimming cost V 2 bases and J 3 bases, with 14 bases left between them. Per the germline V gene, CDR1 is ENHRY and CDR2 is SYGVKD. This CDR3 has 15 amino acids. Here the CDR3 DNA reads TGTGCCATCAGTGAGACGCCTAGAAGAGGCTACGAGCAGTACTTC. This gives the protein CAISETPRRGYEQYF.

The chain uses TRBV10-2 and TRBJ1-2, with a weak D call TRBD1 (5 bases). The CDR3 extends over 14 amino acids. Trimming left V 6 bases short and J 4 bases short, with 15 bases between. Looked up from germline, CDR1 is WSHSY and CDR2 is SAAADI. CDR3 residues: CASSAGVVGYGYTF. CDR3 in DNA: TGCGCCAGCAGCGCGGGGGTCGTAGGCTATGGCTACACCTTC.

This chain uses TRBV29-1 with TRBJ2-2; the match to TRBD1 covers 8 bases. The V and J ends lost 7 bases and 1 base, in that order; junction bases with no gene match: 5. Per the germline V gene, CDR1 is SQVTM and CDR2 is ANQGSEA. CDR3 length: 14 amino acids. CDR3 nucleotides: TGCAGCGCGAAAGGACAGGGGAACACCGGGGAGCTGTTTTTT. Encoded protein: CSAKGQGNTGELFF.

This rearrangement joins TRBV5-1 to TRBJ2-7, with D possibly matching TRBD2 (6 bases). In germline, CDR1 is SGHRS, CDR2 YFSETQ. The CDR3 sequence is 15 residues long. Between the trimmed V and J ends, which lost 0 bases and 3 bases, there was a span of 13 bases. CDR3 residues: CASSLGPGEIYEQYF. CDR3 in DNA: TGCGCCAGCAGCTTGGGTCCGGGGGAGATCTACGAGCAGTACTTC.

The chain is built from TRBV19 and TRBJ2-2; 7 nucleotides line up with TRBD1. The V gene end was trimmed by 7 bases and the J gene end by 4 bases; junction bases not matched to a gene: 6. This CDR3 contains 14 residues. Per the germline V gene, CDR1 is LNHDA and CDR2 is SQIVND (reference sequence). In nucleotides, the CDR3 is TGTGCCAGTACCGGACAGGTTCGCACCGGGGAGCTGTTTTTT. Translation gives CASTGQVRTGELFF.